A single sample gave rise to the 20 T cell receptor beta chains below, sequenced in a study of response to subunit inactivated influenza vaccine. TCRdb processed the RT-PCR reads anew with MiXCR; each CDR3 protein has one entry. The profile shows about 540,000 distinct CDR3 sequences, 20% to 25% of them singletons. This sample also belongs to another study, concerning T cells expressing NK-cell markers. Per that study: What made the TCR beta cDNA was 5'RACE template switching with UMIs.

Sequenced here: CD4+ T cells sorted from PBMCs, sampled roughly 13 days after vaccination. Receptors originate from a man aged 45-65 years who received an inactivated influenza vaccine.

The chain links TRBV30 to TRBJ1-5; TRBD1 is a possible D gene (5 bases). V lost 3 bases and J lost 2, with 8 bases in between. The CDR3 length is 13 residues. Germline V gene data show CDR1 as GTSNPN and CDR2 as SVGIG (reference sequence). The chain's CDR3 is CAWRSQGNQPQHF. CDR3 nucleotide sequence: TGTGCCTGGAGGTCACAGGGCAATCAGCCCCAGCATTTT.

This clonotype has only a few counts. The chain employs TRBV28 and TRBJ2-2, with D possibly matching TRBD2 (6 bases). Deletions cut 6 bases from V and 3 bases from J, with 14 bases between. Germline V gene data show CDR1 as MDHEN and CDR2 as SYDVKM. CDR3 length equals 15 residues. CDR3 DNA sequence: TGTGCCAGCAGGCCCTGGACTACCTACACCGGGGAGCTGTTTTTT. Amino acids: CASRPWTTYTGELFF.

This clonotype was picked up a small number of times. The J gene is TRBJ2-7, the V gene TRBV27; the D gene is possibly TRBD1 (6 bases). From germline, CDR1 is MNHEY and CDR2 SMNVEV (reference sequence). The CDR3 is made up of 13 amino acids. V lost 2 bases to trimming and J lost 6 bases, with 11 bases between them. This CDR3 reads CASSLNRVAEQYF. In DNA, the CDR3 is TGTGCCAGCAGTTTAAACAGGGTCGCCGAGCAGTACTTC.

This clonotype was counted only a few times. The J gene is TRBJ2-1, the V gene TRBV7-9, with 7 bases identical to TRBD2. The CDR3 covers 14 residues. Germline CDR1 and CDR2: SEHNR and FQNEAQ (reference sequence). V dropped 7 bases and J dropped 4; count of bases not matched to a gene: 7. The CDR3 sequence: CASNYGGGYNEQFF. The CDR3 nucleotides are TGTGCCAGCAACTATGGGGGGGGTTACAATGAGCAGTTCTTC.

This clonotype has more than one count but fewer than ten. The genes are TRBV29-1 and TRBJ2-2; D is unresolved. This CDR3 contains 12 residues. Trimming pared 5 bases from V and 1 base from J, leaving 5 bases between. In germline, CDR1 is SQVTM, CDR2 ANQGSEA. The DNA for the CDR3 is TGCAGCGTTCAGCAGAACACCGGGGAGCTGTTTTTT. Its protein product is CSVQQNTGELFF.

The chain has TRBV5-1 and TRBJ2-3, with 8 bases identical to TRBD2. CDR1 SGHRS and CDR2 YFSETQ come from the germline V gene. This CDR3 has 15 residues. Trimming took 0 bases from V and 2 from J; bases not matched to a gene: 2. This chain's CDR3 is CASSLAGLATDTQYF. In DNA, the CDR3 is TGCGCCAGCAGCTTGGCCGGACTAGCCACAGATACGCAGTATTTT.

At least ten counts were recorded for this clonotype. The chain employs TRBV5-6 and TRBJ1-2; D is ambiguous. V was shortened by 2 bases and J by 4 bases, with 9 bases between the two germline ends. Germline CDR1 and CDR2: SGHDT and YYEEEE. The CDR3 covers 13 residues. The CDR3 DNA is TGTGCCAGCAGCTTTTCCCCTGGCTATGGCTACACCTTC. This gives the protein CASSFSPGYGYTF.

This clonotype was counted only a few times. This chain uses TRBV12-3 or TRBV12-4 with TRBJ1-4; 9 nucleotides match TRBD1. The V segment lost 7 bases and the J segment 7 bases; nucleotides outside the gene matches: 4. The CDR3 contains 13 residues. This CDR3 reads CASTRDRAEKLFF. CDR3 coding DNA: TGTGCCAGCACCCGGGACAGGGCTGAAAAACTGTTTTTT.

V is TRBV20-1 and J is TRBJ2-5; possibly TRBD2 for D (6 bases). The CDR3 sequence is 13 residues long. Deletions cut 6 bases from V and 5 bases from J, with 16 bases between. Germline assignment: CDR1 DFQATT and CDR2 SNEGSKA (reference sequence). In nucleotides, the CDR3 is TGCAGTGCGGAGAGACGGGGGAGGGAGACCCAGTACTTC. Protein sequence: CSAERRGRETQYF.

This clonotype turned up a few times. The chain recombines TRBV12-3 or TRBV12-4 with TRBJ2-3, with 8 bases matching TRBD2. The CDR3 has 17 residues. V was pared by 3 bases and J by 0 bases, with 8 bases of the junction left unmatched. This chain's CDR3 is CASSFSGMTSSTDTQYF. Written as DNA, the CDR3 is TGTGCCAGCAGTTTTAGCGGGATGACGTCTAGCACAGATACGCAGTATTTT.

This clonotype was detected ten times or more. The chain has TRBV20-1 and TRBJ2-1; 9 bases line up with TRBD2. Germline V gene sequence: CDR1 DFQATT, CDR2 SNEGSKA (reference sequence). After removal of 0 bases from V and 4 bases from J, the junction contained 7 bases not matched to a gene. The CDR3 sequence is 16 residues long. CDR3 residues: CSAREQGSGSYNEQFF. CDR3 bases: TGCAGTGCTAGAGAACAGGGTAGCGGGAGTTACAATGAGCAGTTCTTC.

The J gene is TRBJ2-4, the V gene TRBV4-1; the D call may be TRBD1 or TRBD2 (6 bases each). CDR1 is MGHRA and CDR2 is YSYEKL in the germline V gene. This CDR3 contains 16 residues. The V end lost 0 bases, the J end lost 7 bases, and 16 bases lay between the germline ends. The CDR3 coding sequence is TGCGCCAGCAGCCAAGAAGGGGGACTTGGACGGAACATTCAGTACTTC. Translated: CASSQEGGLGRNIQYF.

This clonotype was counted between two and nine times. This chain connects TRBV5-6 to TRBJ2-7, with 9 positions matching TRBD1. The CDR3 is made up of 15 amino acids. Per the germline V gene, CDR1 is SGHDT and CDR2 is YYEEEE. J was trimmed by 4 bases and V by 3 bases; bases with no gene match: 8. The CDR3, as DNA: TGTGCCAGCAGCTGGCGCGGGACAGGGATTTACGAGCAGTACTTC. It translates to CASSWRGTGIYEQYF.

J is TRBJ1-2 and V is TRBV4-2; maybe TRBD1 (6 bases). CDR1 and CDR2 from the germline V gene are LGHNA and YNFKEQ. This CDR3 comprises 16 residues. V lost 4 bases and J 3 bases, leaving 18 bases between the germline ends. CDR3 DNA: TGTGCCAGCAGCCTACTTACAGGGCTTGGGGACTATGGCTACACCTTC. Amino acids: CASSLLTGLGDYGYTF.

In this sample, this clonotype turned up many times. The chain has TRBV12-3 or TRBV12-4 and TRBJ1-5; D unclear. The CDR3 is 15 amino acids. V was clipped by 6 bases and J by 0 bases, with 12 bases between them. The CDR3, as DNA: TGTGCCAGCAGCCTCCAATGGGGTAGCAATCAGCCCCAGCATTTT. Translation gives CASSLQWGSNQPQHF.

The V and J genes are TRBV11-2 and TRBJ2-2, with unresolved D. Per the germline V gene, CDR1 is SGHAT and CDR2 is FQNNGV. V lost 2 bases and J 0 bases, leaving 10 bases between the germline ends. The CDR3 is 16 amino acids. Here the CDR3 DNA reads TGTGCCAGCAGCTTACGGGCCAGAACGAACACCGGGGAGCTGTTTTTT. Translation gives CASSLRARTNTGELFF. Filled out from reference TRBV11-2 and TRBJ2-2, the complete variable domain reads EAGVAQSPRYKIIEKRQSVAFWCNPISGHATLYWYQQILGQGPKLLIQFQNNGVVDDSQLPKDRFSAERLKGVDSTLKIQPAKLEDSAVYLCASSLRARTNTGELFFGEGSRLTVL.

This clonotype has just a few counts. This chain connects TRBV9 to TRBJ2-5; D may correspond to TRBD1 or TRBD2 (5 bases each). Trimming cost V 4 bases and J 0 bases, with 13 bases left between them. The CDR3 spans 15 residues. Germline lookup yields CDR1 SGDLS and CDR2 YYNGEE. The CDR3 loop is CASSLRDAYQETQYF. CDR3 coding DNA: TGTGCCAGCAGCCTACGGGACGCCTACCAAGAGACCCAGTACTTC.

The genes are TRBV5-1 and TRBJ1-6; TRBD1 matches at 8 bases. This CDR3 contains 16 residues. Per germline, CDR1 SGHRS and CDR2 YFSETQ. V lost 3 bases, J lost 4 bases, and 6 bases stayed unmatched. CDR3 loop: CASSSGGAAYNSPLHF. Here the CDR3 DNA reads TGCGCCAGCAGCTCAGGGGGCGCCGCATATAATTCACCCCTCCACTTT. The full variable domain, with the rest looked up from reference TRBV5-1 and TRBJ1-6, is KAGVTQTPRYLIKTRGQQVTLSCSPISGHRSVSWYQQTPGQGLQFLFEYFSETQRNKGNFPGRFSGRQFSNSRSEMNVSTLELGDSALYLCASSSGGAAYNSPLHFGNGTRLTVT.

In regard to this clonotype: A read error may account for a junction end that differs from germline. The CDR3 nucleotides are TGTGCCATCAGTCGTGGGACAGGTCCCTACGAGCAGTACTTC. Translating gives CAISRGTGPYEQYF. The V gene is TRBV24-1, the J gene TRBJ2-7; 8 nucleotides align to TRBD1. Looked up from germline, CDR1 is KGHDR and CDR2 is SFDVKD. The CDR3 has 14 residues.

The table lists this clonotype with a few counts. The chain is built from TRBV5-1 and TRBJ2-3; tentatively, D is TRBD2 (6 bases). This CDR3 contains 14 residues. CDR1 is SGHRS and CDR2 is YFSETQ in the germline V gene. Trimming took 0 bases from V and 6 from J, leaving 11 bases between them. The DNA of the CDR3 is TGCGCCAGCAGCTTGGTGGGGGAGGTGGATACGCAGTATTTT. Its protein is CASSLVGEVDTQYF.